The clone carrying this TCR beta chain has at least ten counts. MiXCR, run by TCRdb on the 5' RACE reads, gives a single entry per CDR3 protein. Of tens of thousands of distinct CDR3 sequences listed, 2.5% were seen once; the top ten hold nearly 2.5%. The data originate from a study of neurological immune-mediated disorders. This CDR3 has 16 amino acids. Germline CDR1 ENHRY, CDR2 SYGVKD. Germline trimming cut 3 bases from V and 3 bases from J; bases unmatched to any gene: 9. The source is a man between 45 and 60 years old with multiple sclerosis. Specimen: PBMCs. The V and J genes are TRBV10-3 and TRBJ1-1, with 8 positions matching TRBD1. CDR3 amino acids: CAISEPGGARDTEAFF. In nucleotides, the CDR3 is TGTGCCATCAGTGAACCAGGGGGCGCTCGGGACACTGAAGCTTTCTTT.